A selection of T cell receptor beta chains follows, all from one sample in a study of post-analysis software for immune sequencing data. TCRdb independently ran MiXCR on the PCR reads; one entry per CDR3 protein. Among about 460,000 distinct CDR3 sequences listed, roughly 45% were seen once. Sequencing used blood. These TCRs come from a girl aged 10 to 17 with multiple sclerosis. The CDR3 runs from the conserved cysteine through the conserved F or W. D genes are given only for firm matches. The size of a clone is reported for some rows only, either as once, few or many, or as a class for expanded clones.

>NA|NA|TRBV29-1|TRBJ2-5
TGCAGCGTTGAAGATCGCCAAGAGACCCAGTACTTC
CSVEDRQETQYF
>TRBD2|NA|TRBV20-1|TRBJ2-3
TGCAGTGCTGAACTAGCGGGAGTCAGAGATACGCAGTATTTT
CSAELAGVRDTQYF
>NA|NA|TRBV2|TRBJ2-7
TGTGCCAGCAGTGAAGCGCATGGGGGTTGGGACGAGCAGTACTTC
CASSEAHGGWDEQYF
>TRBD1|NA|TRBV20-1|TRBJ2-4
TGCAGTGCTAGAGATCAGGGGGCAACTCAGGAGCAGTACTTC
CSARDQGATQEQYF
>NA|NA|TRBV7-3|TRBJ2-7
TGTGCCAGCAGCTTAGCCGGTCGGCTAGCTAACGAGCAGTACTTC
CASSLAGRLANEQYF
>NA|few|TRBV5-1|TRBJ2-7
TGCGCCAGCACGTCCCCAACCTACGAGCAGTACTTC
CASTSPTYEQYF
>NA|NA|TRBV7-2|TRBJ2-7
TGTGCCAGCAGCCTAGGAGGGAGCCTTAGCCTCGAGCAGTACTTC
CASSLGGSLSLEQYF
>NA|NA|TRBV12-3/TRBV12-4|TRBJ2-1
TGTGCCAGCAGTCGTGGGACTGGGGGGTTTGGGAATGAGCAGTTCTTC
CASSRGTGGFGNEQFF
>NA|NA|TRBV9|TRBJ2-2
TGTGCCAGCAACGGGTTAAACACCGGGGAGCGGTTTTTT
CASNGLNTGERFF
>NA|few|TRBV6-6|TRBJ2-5
TGTGCCAGTTCCGGGACATTGGGGGAGACCCAGTACTTC
CASSGTLGETQYF
>NA|NA|TRBV20-1|TRBJ1-2
TGCAGGGGATCCTCCGAAGGCCGTGGCTACACCTTC
CRGSSEGRGYTF
>NA|few|TRBV5-1|TRBJ2-7
TGCGCCAGCAGCCCGGTCCCAGACTACGAGCAGTACTTC
CASSPVPDYEQYF
>NA|NA|TRBV7-7|TRBJ1-4
TGTGCTAGCAGCTCCGGGGGGGCGCGGGAAAAACTGTTTTTT
CASSSGGAREKLFF
>TRBD2|few|TRBV10-3|TRBJ2-3
TGTGCCATCAGTAGGGGACTAGGTTCAGATACGCAGTATTTT
CAISRGLGSDTQYF
>NA|few|TRBV7-3|TRBJ2-5
TGTGCCAGCAGCTTAACCGCCGGAGCGTCGCTCAAGGAGCGGTACTTC
CASSLTAGASLKERYF
>TRBD2|NA|TRBV20-1|TRBJ2-7
TGCAGTGCTAGAGTAAGGGCTAGCGGGAGGTACGAGCAGTACTTC
CSARVRASGRYEQYF
>TRBD2|NA|TRBV27|TRBJ2-3
TGTGCCAGCAGTTCCCGACTAGCGGGAGACGGTGGCAGCACAGATACGCAGTATTTT
CASSSRLAGDGGSTDTQYF
>NA|NA|TRBV5-1|TRBJ2-7
TGCGCCAGCAGCTTGGACAGGACGATCCACGAGCAGTACTTC
CASSLDRTIHEQYF
>NA|once|TRBV12-3/TRBV12-4|TRBJ1-5
TGTGCCAGCAGTGAACAGGACTATCAGCCCCAGCATTTT
CASSEQDYQPQHF
>TRBD1|NA|TRBV28|TRBJ2-1
TGTGCCAGCAGGGACACAGGGGCTATTATCGGTGAGCAGTTCTTC
CASRDTGAIIGEQFF
>NA|NA|TRBV15|TRBJ1-5
TGTGCCACCAGCAGAGAAATCGGTCGGTTCGGGACGGCGCGCAATCAGCCCCAGCATTTT
CATSREIGRFGTARNQPQHF
>NA|NA|TRBV27|TRBJ2-1
TGTGCCAGCAGTTTCCAATCAGGGGGGGAGCAGTTCTTC
CASSFQSGGEQFF
>NA|few|TRBV20-1|TRBJ2-7
TGCAGTGCTCGAGCGTTGGGGTACGAGCAGTACTTC
CSARALGYEQYF
>TRBD1|NA|TRBV5-1|TRBJ2-7
TGCGCCGGCAGCTTGGCGGGGACAGGGAGGGAGCAGTACTTC
CAGSLAGTGREQYF
>NA|NA|TRBV5-1|TRBJ2-3
TGCGCCAGCAGCACAGGACAGCTCACAGATACGCAGTATTTT
CASSTGQLTDTQYF
>TRBD2|once|TRBV11-2|TRBJ2-7
TGTGCCAGCACCCAAACGGGGACTAGCGGGAGGGCCTACGAGCAGTACTTC
CASTQTGTSGRAYEQYF
>TRBD1|NA|TRBV2|TRBJ2-7
TGTGCCAGCCTTGGAGGGACAGGGGTAACCTACAATGAGCAGTACTTC
CASLGGTGVTYNEQYF
>NA|once|TRBV29-1|TRBJ1-1
TGCAGCGCCAAGGGAGGCACTGAAGCTTTCTTT
CSAKGGTEAFF
>TRBD2|NA|TRBV9|TRBJ2-3
TGTGCCAGCAGCGGCAGCGGGACTCCCACAGATACGCAGTATTTT
CASSGSGTPTDTQYF
>NA|NA|TRBV2|TRBJ1-2
TGTGCCAGCAGTGTGGACAGTAACTATGGCTACACCTTC
CASSVDSNYGYTF
>NA|few|TRBV6-5|TRBJ2-7
TGTGCCAGCAGTTACTCGGATGGGAGAAGCTCCTACGAGCAGTACTTC
CASSYSDGRSSYEQYF
>TRBD1|few|TRBV7-9|TRBJ1-6
TGTGCCAGCAGCTTGGGACAGGGTATTTCACCCCTCCACTTT
CASSLGQGISPLHF
>TRBD2|few|TRBV6-2/TRBV6-3|TRBJ2-5
TGTGCCAGCAGACGAACCGGGACTAGCGGGAACGAAGCTCAAGAGACCCAGTACTTC
CASRRTGTSGNEAQETQYF
>TRBD1|NA|TRBV27|TRBJ2-7
TGTGCCAGCAGTCACACCGGGACAGGGGATTCCTACGAGCAGTACTTC
CASSHTGTGDSYEQYF
>NA|few|TRBV5-4|TRBJ2-7
TGTGCCAGCAGCTTTGACTCCTACGAGCAGTACTTC
CASSFDSYEQYF
>TRBD2|NA|TRBV28|TRBJ2-7
TGTGCCAGCAGTACTTCCGGACTAGCGGGACCCTCCTACGAGCAGTACTTC
CASSTSGLAGPSYEQYF
>NA|NA|TRBV6-6|TRBJ1-2
TGTGCCAGCAGTTACTCGGGCGCTAACTATGGCTACACCTTC
CASSYSGANYGYTF
>TRBD2|few|TRBV10-3|TRBJ2-7
TGTGCCATCAGTGAGTCGGGGACTAGCTACGAGCAGTACTTC
CAISESGTSYEQYF
>NA|NA|TRBV20-1|TRBJ2-3
TGCAGTGCGCTAAGTGTCTCTCACACAGATACGCAGTATTTT
CSALSVSHTDTQYF